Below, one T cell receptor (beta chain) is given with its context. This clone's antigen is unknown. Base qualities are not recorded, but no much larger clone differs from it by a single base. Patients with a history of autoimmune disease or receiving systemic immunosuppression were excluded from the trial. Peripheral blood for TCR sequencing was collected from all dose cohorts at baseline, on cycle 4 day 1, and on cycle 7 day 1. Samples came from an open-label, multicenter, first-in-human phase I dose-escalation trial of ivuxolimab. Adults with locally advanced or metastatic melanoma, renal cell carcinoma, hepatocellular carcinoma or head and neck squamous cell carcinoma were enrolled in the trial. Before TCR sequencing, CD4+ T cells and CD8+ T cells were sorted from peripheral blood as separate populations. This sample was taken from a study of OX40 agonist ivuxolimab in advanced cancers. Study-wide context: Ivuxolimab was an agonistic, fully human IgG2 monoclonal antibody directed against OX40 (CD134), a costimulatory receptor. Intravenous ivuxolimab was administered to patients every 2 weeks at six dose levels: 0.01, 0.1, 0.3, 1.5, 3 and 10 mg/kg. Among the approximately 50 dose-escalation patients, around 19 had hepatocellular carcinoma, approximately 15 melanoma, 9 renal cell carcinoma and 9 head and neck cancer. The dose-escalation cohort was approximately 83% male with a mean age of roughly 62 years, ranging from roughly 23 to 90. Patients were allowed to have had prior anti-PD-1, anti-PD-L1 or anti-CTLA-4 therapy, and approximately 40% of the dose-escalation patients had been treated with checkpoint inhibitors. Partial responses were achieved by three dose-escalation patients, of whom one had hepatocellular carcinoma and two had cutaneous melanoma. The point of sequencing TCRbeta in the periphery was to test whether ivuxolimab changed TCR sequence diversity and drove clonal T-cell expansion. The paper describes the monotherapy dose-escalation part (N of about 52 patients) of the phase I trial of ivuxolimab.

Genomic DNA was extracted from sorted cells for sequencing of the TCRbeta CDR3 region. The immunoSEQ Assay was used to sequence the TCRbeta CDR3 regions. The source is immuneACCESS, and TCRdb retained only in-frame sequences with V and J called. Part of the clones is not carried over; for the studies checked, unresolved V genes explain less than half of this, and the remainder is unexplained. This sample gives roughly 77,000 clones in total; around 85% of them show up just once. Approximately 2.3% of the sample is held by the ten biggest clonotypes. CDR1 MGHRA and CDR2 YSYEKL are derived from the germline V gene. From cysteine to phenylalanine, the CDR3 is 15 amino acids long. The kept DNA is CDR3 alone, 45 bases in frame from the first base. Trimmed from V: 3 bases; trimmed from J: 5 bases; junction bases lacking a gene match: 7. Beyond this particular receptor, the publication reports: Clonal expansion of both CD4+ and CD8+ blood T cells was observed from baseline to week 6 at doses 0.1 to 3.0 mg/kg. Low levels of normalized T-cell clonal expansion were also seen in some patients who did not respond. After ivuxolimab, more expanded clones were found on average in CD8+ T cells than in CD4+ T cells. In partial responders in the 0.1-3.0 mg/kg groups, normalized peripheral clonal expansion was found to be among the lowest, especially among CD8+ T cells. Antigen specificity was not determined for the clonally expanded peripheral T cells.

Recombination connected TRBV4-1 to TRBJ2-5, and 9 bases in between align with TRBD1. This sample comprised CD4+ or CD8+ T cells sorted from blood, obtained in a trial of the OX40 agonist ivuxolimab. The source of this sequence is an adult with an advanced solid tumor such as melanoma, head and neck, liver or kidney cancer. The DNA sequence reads TGCGCCAGCAGCCATAGACAGGGGGACACGGAGACCCAGTACTTC. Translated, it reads CASSHRQGDTETQYF.